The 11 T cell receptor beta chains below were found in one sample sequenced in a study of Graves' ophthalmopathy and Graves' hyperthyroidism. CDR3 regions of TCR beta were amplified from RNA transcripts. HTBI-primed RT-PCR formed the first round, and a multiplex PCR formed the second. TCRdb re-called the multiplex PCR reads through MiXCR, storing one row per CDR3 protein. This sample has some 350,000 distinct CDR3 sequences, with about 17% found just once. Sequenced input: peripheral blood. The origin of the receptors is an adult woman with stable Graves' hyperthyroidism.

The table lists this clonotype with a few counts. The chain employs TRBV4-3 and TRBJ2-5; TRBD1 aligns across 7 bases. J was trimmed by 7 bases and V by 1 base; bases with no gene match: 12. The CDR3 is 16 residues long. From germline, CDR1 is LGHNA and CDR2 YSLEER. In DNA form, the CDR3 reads TGCGCCAGCAGCCAAGGAACCTTAGGGGGCCAGGGGACCCAGTACTTC. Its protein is CASSQGTLGGQGTQYF.

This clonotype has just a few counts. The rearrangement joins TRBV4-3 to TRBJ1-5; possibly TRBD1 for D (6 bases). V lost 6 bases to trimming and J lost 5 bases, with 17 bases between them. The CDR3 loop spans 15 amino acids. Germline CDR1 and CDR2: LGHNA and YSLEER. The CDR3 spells CASSREYREDQPQHF. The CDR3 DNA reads TGCGCCAGCAGTCGGGAGTACAGGGAGGATCAGCCCCAGCATTTT.

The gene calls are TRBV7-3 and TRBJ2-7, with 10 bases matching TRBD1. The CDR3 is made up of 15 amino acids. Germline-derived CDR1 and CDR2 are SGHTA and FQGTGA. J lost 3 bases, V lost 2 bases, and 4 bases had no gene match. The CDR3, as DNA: TGTGCCAGCAGCTTATATGGGACAGGGGACTACGAGCAGTACTTC. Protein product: CASSLYGTGDYEQYF. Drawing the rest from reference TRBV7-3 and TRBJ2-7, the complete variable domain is GAGVSQTPSNKVTEKGKYVELRCDPISGHTALYWYRQSLGQGPEFLIYFQGTGAADDSGLPNDRFFAVRPEGSVSTLKIQRTERGDSAVYLCASSLYGTGDYEQYFGPGTRLTVT.

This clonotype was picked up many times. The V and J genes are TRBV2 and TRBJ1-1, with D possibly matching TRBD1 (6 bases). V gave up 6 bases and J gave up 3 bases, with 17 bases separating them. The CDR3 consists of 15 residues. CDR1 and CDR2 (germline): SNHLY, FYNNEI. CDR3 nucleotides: TGTGCCAGCAGCACACAGGGAAGCGGAGACACTGAAGCTTTCTTT. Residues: CASSTQGSGDTEAFF. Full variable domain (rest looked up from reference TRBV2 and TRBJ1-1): EPEVTQTPSHQVTQMGQEVILRCVPISNHLYFYWYRQILGQKVEFLVSFYNNEISEKSEIFDDQFSVERPDGSNFTLKIRSTKLEDSAMYFCASSTQGSGDTEAFFGQGTRLTVV.

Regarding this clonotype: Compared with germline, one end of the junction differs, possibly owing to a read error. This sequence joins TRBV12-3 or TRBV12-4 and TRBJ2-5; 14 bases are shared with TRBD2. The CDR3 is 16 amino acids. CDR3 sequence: CAISEGGLAGVETQYF. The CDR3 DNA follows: TGTGCCATCAGTGAGGGGGGACTAGCGGGAGTAGAGACCCAGTACTTC.

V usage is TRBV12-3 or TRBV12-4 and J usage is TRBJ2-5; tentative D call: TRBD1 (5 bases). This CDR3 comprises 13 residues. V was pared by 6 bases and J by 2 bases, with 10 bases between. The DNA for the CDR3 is TGTGCCAGCAGGCGGACATTTCAAGAGACCCAGTACTTC. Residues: CASRRTFQETQYF.

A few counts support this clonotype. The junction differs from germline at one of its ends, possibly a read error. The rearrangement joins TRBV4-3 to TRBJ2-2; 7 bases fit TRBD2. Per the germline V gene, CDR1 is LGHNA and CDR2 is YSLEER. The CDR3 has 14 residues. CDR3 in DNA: TGCGCCAGCAGCCAGCTAGCGGAAGGCGGGGAGCCGTTTTTT. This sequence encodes CASSQLAEGGEPFF.

The CDR3 DNA follows: TGCAGTGCTAGGGTTAGCGTAGGGCACAATGAGCAGTTCTTC. Translating it yields CSARVSVGHNEQFF. The gene calls are TRBV20-1 and TRBJ2-1; a possible D gene is TRBD2 (5 bases). V was shortened by 3 bases and J by 5 bases, with 14 bases between the two germline ends. In germline, CDR1 is DFQATT, CDR2 SNEGSKA (reference sequence). This CDR3 has 14 residues.

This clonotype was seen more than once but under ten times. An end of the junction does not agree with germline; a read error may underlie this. The CDR3 DNA reads TGTGCCAGCAGGATAACAGGGACCTCTGAAGCGTTCTTT. Translation gives CASRITGTSEAFF. This sequence joins TRBV6-1 and TRBJ1-1; D is perhaps TRBD1 (6 bases). This CDR3 region has 13 residues. CDR1 and CDR2 (germline): MNHNS, SASEGT.

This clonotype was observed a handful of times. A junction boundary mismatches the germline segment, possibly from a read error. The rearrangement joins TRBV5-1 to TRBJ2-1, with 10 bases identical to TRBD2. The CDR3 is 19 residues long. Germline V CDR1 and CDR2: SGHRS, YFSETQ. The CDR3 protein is CASSRRQGASSGGYNERFF. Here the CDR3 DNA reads TGCGCCAGCAGCCGGCGACAGGGAGCGTCTAGCGGGGGATACAATGAGCGGTTCTTC.

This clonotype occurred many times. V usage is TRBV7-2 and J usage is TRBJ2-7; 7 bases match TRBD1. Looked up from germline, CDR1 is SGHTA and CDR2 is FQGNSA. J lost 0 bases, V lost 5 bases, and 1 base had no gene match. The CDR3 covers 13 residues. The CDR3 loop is CASSGQVSYEQYF. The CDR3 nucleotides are TGTGCCAGCAGCGGACAGGTCTCCTACGAGCAGTACTTC.